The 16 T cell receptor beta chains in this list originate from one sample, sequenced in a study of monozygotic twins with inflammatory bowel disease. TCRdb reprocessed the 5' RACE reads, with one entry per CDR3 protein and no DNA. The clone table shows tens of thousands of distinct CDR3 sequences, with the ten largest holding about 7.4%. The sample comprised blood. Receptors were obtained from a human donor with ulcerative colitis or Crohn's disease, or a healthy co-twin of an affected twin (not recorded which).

The CDR3 region is CASSYRDSNTEAFF. V usage is TRBV6-8 and J usage is TRBJ1-1; as DNA is missing, the TRBD1 call by TCRdb cannot be tested. Germline loops: CDR1 MNHGY, CDR2 SAAAGT. The CDR3 is 14 residues long.

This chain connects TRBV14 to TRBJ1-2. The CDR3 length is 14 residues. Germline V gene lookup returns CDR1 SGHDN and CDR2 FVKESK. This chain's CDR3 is CASSPSGRHYGYTF.

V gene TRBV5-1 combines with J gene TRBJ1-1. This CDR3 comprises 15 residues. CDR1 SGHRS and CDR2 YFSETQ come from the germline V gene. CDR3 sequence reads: CAISLGLSRDAEAFF.

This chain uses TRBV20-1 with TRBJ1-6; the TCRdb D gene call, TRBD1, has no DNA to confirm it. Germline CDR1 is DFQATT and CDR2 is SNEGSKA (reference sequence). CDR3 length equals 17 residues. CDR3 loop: CSARDSGGAPYNSPLHF.

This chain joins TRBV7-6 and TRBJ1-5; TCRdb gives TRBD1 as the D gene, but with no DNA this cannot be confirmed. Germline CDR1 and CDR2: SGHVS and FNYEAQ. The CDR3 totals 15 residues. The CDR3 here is CASSFMGGPNQPQHF.

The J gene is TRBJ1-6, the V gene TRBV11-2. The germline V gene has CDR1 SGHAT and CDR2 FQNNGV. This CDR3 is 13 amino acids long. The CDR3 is CASSFTDYSPLHF.

CDR3 loop: CASSYVEGSPLHF. This chain uses TRBV6-2 or TRBV6-3 with TRBJ1-6. The CDR3 is 13 residues long. The germline V gene has CDR1 MNHEY and CDR2 SVGEGT.

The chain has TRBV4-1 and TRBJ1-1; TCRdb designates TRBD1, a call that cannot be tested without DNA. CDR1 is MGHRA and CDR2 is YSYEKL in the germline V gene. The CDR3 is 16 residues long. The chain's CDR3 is CASSPATGGRNTEAFF.

The chain's CDR3 is CASSLDRRRLDTGELFF. V usage is TRBV11-2 and J usage is TRBJ2-2; TCRdb's D call of TRBD2 is untestable without DNA. Germline V gene sequence: CDR1 SGHAT, CDR2 FQNNGV. This CDR3 is 17 amino acids long.

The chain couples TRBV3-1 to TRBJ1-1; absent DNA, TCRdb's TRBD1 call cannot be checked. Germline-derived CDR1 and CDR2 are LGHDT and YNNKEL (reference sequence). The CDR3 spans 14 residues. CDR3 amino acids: CASSPQGARSEAFF.

The CDR3 reads CASSYRGALVTDTQYF. The chain links TRBV11-2 to TRBJ2-3; TCRdb's D call, TRBD1, is unchecked because there is no DNA. Germline V CDR1 and CDR2: SGHAT, FQNNGV. The CDR3 spans 16 residues. Full variable domain (remainder filled in from reference TRBV11-2 and TRBJ2-3): EAGVAQSPRYKIIEKRQSVAFWCNPISGHATLYWYQQILGQGPKLLIQFQNNGVVDDSQLPKDRFSAERLKGVDSTLKIQPAKLEDSAVYLCASSYRGALVTDTQYFGPGTRLTVL.

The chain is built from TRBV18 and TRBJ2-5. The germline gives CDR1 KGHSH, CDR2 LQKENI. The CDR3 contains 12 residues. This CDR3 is CASSPQQETQYF.

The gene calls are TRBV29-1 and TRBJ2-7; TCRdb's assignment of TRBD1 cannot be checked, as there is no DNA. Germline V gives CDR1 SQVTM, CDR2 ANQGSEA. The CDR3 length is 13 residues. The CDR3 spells CSVEGEGYYEQYF.

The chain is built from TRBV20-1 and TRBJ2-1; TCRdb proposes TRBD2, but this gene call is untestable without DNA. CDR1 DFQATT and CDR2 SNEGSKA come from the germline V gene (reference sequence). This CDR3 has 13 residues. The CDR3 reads CSTLRGAHNEQFF.

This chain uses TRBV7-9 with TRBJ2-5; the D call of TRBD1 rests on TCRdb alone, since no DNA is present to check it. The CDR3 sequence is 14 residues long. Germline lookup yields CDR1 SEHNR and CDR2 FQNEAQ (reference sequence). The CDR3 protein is CASSPMDGEETQYF.

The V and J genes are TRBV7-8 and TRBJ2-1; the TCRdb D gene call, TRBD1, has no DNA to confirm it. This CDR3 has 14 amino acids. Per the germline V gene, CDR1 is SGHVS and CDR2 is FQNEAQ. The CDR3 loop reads CASSSERQNNEQFF.